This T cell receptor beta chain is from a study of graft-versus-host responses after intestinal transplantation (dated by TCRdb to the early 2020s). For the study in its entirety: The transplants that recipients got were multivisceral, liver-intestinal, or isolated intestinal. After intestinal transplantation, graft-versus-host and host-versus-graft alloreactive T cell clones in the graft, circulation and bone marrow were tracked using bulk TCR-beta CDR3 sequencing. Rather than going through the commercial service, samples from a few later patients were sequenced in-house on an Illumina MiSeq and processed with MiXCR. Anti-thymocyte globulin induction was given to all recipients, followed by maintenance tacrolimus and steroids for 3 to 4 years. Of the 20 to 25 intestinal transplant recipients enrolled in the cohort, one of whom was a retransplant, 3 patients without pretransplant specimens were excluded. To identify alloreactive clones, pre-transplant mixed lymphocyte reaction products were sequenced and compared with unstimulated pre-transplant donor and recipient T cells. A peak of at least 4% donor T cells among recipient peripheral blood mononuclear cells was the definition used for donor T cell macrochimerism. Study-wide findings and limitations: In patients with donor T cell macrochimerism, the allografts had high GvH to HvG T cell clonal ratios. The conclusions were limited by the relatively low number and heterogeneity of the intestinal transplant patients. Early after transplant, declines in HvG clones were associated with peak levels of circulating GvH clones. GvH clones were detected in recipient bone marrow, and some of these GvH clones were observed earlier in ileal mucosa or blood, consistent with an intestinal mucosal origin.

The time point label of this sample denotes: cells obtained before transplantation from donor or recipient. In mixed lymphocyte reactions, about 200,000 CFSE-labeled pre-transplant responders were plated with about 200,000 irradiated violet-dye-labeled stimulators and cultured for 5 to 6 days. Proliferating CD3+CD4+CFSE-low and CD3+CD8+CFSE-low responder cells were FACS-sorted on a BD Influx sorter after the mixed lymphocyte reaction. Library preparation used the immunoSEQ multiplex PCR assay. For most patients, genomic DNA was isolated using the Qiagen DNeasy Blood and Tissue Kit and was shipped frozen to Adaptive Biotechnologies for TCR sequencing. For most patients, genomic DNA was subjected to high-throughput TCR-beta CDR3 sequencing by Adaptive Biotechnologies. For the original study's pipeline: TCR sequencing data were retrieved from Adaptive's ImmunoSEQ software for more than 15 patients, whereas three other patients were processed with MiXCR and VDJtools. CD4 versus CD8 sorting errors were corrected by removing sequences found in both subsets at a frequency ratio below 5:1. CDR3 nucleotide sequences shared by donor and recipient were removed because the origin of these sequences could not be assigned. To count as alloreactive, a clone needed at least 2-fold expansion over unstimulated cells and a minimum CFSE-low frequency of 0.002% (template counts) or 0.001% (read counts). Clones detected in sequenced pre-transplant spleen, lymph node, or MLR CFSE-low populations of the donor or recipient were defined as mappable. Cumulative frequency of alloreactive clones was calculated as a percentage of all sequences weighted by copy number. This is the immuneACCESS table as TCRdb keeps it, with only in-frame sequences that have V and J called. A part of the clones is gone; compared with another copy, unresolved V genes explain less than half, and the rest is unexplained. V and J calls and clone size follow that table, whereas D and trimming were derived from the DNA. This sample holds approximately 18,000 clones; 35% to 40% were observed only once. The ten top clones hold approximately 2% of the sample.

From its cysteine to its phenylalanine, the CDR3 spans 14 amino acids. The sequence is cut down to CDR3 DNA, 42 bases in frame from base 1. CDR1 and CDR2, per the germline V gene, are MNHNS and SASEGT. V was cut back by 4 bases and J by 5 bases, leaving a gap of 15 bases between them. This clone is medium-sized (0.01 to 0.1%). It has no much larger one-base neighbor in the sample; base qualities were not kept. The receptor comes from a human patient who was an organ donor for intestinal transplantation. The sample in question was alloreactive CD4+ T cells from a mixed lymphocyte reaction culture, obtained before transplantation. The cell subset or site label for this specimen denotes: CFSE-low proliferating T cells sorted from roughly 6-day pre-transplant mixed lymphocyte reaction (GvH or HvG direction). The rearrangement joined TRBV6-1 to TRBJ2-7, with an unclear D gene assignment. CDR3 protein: CASSALFAPHEQYF. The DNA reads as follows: TGTGCCAGCAGTGCGCTTTTCGCGCCCCACGAGCAGTACTTC.